This T cell receptor (beta chain) was identified in a study of T cells in localized non-small cell lung cancer. Study observations and caveats: Detection in adjacent lung was observed for a median roughly 57 of the top 100 tumor clones.

Regarding this clone: Its antigen is undetermined.

Only in-frame clones appear in the TCRdb table, and some are missing; sequencing was by immunoSEQ multiplex PCR. The repertoire holds 4,500 to 5,500 clones, about 92% seen once, with under 3.5% in the top ten. V lost 6 bases, J lost 4 bases, and 18 bases stayed unmatched. The CDR3 extends over 18 amino acids. Germline CDR1 and CDR2: MGHDK and SYGVNS. Sample: peripheral blood, taken before any cancer treatment. The chain joins TRBV25-1 to TRBJ2-3, with TRBD1 matching 8 bases. The source is a woman aged 35-70 years with stage I lung adenocarcinoma. Here the CDR3 reads CASSPTLGAGGESDTQYF. The CDR3 DNA reads TGTGCCAGCAGCCCAACCCTCGGGGCAGGGGGCGAATCAGATACGCAGTATTTT.